Below are 5 T cell receptor beta chains sequenced from a single sample in a study of T cell responses to AZD1222 COVID-19 vaccine. Clones were sequenced by immunoSEQ multiplex PCR, and TCRdb holds only the in-frame ones, with some missing. The sample yields tens of thousands of clones, roughly 89% seen once. Sequenced material: peripheral blood, taken on day 0 of MenACWY control vaccination. The receptors shown here come from an adult in good health.

This clone has only one observation. The chain carries TRBV7-2 and TRBJ1-1; no clear D. Germline V gives CDR1 SGHTA, CDR2 FQGNSA. The CDR3 runs 13 residues. With 4 bases removed from V and 8 bases from J, the gap between germline ends came to 14 bases. CDR3 region: CASSSSSGQEAFF. The DNA of the CDR3 is TGTGCCAGCAGCTCCTCTAGTGGCCAGGAAGCTTTCTTT.

CDR3 nucleotides: TGTGCCAGCAGTTACTCGACAGACGGACTTGAAGCTTTCTTT. Its protein product is CASSYSTDGLEAFF. The J gene is TRBJ1-1, the V gene TRBV6-6; possible D gene TRBD1, 5 bases. Between the trimmed V and J ends, which lost 0 bases and 7 bases, there was a span of 12 bases. The CDR3 consists of 14 residues. Germline V gene sequence: CDR1 MNHNY, CDR2 SVGAGI (reference sequence).

A note on this clone: A junction boundary mismatches the germline segment, possibly from a read error. This chain connects TRBV7-7 to TRBJ2-7, with D perhaps TRBD1 (6 bases). The CDR3 runs to 16 residues. Germline V gene data show CDR1 as SSHAT and CDR2 as FNYEAQ (reference sequence). The CDR3 region has the DNA TGTGCTAGCAGCCCGAGTCTTATACAGGGTGAGGGGGAGCAGTACTTC. The encoded protein is CASSPSLIQGEGEQYF.

This rearrangement joins TRBV7-9 to TRBJ1-1; 7 bases align to TRBD1. CDR1 and CDR2 (germline): SEHNR, FQNEAQ (reference sequence). Unmatched junction bases numbered 8, after V lost 3 bases and J lost 1 base. This CDR3 region has 16 residues. The DNA of the CDR3 is TGTGCCAGCAGCTTGGGTCCCCCAGGGGGGAACACTGAAGCTTTCTTT. It specifies CASSLGPPGGNTEAFF.

V is TRBV3-1 (or the pseudogene TRBV3-2) and J is TRBJ1-5; the D is unclear. V was pared by 1 base and J by 5 bases, with 6 bases between. Germline CDR1 is LGHDT and CDR2 is YNNKEL (reference sequence). CDR3 length: 13 residues. DNA of the CDR3: TGTGCCAGCAGCCAAGCGAACGATCAGCCCCAGCATTTT. It yields the protein CASSQANDQPQHF.